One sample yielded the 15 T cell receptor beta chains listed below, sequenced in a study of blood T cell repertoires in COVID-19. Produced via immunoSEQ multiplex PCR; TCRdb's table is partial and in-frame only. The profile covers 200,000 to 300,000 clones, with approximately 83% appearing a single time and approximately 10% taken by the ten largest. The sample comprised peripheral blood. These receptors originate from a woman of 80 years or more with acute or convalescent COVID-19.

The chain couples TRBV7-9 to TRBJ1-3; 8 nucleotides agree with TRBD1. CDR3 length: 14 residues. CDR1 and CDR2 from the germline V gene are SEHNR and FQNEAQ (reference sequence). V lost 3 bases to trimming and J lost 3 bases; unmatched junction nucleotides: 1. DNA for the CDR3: TGTGCCAGCAGCTTGACAGGGGTTGGAAACACCATATATTTT. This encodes CASSLTGVGNTIYF. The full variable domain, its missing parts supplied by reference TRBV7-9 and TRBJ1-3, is DTGVSQNPRHKITKRGQNVTFRCDPISEHNRLYWYRQTLGQGPEFLTYFQNEAQLEKSRLLSDRFSAERPKGSFSTLEIQRTEQGDSAMYLCASSLTGVGNTIYFGEGSWLTVV.

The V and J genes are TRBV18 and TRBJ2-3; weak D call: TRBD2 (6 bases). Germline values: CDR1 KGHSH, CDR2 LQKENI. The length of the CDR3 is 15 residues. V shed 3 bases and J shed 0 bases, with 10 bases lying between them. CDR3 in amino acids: CASSPLASSTDTQYF. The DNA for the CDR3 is TGTGCCAGCTCACCCCTAGCGTCTAGCACAGATACGCAGTATTTT.

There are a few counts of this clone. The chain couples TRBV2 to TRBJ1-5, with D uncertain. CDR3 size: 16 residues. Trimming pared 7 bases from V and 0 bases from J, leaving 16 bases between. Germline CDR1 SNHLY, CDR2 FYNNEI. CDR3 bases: TGTGCCAGCACCCCACTTCGGGGATATAGCAATCAGCCCCAGCATTTT. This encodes CASTPLRGYSNQPQHF.

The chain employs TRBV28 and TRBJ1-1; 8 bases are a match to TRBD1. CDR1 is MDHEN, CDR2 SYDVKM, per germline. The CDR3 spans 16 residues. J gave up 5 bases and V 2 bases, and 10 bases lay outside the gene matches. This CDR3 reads CASSLPGGAGGTEAFF. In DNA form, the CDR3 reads TGTGCCAGCAGTTTACCAGGGGGCGCGGGCGGGACTGAAGCTTTCTTT.

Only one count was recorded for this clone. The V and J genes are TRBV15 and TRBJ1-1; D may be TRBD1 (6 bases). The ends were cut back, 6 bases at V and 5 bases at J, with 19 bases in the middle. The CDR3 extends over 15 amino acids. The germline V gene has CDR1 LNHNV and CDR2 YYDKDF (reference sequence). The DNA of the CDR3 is TGTGCCACCAGTCCCGCCCCGGGACAAAGGACTGAAGCTTTCTTT. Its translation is CATSPAPGQRTEAFF.

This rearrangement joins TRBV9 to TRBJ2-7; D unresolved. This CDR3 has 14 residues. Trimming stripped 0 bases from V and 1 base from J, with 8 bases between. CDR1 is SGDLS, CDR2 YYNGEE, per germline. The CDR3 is CASSVGRRSYEQYF. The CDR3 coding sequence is TGTGCCAGCAGCGTAGGCAGGCGATCCTACGAGCAGTACTTC. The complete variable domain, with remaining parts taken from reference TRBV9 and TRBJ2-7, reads DSGVTQTPKHLITATGQRVTLRCSPRSGDLSVYWYQQSLDQGLQFLIQYYNGEERAKGNILERFSAQQFPDLHSELNLSSLELGDSALYFCASSVGRRSYEQYFGPGTRLTVT.

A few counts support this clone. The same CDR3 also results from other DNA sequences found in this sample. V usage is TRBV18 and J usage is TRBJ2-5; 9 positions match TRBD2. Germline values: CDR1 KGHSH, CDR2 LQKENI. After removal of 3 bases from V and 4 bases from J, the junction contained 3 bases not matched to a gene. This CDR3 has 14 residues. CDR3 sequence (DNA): TGTGCCAGCTCACCGGGACTAGCAGGAGAGACCCAGTACTTC. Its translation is CASSPGLAGETQYF.

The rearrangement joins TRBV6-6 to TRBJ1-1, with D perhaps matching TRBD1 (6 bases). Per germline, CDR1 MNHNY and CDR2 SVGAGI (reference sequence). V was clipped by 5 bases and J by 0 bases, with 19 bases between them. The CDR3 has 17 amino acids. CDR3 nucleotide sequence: TGTGCCAGCAGTCCAAATAAACCGGGACAAATGAACACTGAAGCTTTCTTT. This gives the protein CASSPNKPGQMNTEAFF.

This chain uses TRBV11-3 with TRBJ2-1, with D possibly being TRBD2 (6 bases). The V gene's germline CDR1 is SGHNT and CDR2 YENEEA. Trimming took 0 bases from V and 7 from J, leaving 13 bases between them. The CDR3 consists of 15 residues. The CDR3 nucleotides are TGTGCCAGCAGCTTAGACTCGACTAGAATGAATGAGCAGTTCTTC. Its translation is CASSLDSTRMNEQFF.

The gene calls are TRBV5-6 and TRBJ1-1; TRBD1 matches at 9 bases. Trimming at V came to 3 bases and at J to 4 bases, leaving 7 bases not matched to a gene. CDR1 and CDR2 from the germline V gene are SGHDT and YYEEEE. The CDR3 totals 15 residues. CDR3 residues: CASSWGQGLSTEAFF. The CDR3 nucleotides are TGTGCCAGCAGCTGGGGACAGGGTCTGAGCACTGAAGCTTTCTTT.

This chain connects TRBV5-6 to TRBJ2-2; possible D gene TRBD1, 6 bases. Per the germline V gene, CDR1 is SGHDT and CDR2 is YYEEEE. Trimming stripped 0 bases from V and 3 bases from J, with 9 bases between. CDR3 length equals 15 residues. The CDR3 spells CASSLGDTYTGELFF. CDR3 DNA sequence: TGTGCCAGCAGCTTGGGGGACACCTACACCGGGGAGCTGTTTTTT.

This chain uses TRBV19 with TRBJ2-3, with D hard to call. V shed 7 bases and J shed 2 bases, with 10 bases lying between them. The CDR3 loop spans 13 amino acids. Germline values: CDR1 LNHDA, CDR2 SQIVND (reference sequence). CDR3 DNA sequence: TGTGCCAGTATGGGCAGACCCACAGATACGCAGTATTTT. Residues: CASMGRPTDTQYF.

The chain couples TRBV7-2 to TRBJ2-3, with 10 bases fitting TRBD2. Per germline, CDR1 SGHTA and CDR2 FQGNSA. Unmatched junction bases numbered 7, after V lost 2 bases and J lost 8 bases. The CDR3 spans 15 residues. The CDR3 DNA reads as TGTGCCAGCAGCTTAAGTAGCGGGGGGAGGGGTACGCAGTATTTT. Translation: CASSLSSGGRGTQYF. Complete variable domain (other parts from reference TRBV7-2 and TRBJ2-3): GAGVSQSPSNKVTEKGKDVELRCDPISGHTALYWYRQSLGQGLEFLIYFQGNSAPDKSGLPSDRFSAERTGGSVSTLTIQRTQQEDSAVYLCASSLSSGGRGTQYFGPGTRLTVL.

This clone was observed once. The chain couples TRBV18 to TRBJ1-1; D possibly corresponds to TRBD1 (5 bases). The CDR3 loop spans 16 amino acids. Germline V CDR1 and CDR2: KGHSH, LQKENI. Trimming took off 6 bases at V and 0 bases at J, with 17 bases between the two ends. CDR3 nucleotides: TGTGCCAGCTCCCCCAACCAGGGTCTTGTGAACACTGAAGCTTTCTTT. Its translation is CASSPNQGLVNTEAFF.

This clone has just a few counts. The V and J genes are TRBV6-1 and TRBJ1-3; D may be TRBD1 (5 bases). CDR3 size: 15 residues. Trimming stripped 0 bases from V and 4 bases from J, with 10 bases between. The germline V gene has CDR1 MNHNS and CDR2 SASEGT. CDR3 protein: CASSEAGRPGNTIYF. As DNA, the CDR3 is TGTGCCAGCAGTGAAGCGGGGCGTCCGGGAAACACCATATATTTT.